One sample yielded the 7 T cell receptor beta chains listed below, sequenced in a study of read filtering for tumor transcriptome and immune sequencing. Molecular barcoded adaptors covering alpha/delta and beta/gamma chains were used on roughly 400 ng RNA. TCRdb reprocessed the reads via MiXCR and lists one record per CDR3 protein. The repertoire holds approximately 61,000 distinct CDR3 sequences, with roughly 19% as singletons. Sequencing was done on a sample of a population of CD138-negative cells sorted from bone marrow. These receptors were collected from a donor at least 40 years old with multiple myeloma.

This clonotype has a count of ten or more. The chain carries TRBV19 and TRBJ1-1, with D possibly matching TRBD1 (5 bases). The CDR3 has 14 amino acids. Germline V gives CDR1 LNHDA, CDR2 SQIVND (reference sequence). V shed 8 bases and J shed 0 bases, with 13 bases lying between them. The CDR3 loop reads CASGSGHLNTEAFF. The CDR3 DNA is TGTGCCAGTGGGTCCGGACACTTGAACACTGAAGCTTTCTTT.

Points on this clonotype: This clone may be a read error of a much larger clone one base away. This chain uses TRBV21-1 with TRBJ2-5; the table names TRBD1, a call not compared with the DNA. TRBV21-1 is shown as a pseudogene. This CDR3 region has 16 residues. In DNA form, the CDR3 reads TGTGCCAGCAGCAAATGGGACAGGGGTTGGCTAGAGACCCAGTACTTC. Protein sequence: CASSKWDRGWLETQYF.

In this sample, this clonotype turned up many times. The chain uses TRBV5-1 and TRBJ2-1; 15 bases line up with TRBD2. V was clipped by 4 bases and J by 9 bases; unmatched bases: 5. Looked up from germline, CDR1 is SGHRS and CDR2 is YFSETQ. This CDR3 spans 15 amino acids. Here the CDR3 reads CASSPGTSGGREQFF. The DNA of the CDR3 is TGCGCCAGCAGCCCGGGGACTAGCGGGGGGCGTGAGCAGTTCTTC.

The CDR3 reads CASRRGGEGLNQPQHF. CDR3 nucleotide sequence: TGTGCCAGCAGAAGGGGAGGGGAAGGGCTCAATCAGCCCCAGCATTTT. This chain links TRBV12-3 or TRBV12-4 with TRBJ1-5; D is possibly TRBD1 (5 bases). This CDR3 spans 16 amino acids. Deletions cut 6 bases from V and 3 bases from J, with 18 bases between.

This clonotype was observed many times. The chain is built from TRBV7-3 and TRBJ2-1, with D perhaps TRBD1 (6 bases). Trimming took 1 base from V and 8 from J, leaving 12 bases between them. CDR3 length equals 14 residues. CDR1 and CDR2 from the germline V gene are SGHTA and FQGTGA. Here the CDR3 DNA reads TGTGCCAGCAGCTTAATGGCGGCAGGGGATGAGCAGTTCTTC. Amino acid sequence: CASSLMAAGDEQFF.

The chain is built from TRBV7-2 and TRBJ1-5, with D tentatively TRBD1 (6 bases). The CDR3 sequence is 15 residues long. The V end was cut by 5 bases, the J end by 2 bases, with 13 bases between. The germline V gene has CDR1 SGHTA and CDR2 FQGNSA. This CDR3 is CASSPGDTGNQPQHF. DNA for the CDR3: TGTGCCAGCAGCCCCGGGGACACCGGCAATCAGCCCCAGCATTTT.

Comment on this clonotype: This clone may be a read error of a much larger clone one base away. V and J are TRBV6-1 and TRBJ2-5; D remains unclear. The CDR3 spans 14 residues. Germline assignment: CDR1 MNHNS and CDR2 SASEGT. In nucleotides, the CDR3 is TGTGCCAGCAGTGAAAGACACCGGCTTGAGACCCGGTACTTC. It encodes CASSERHRLETRYF.